What follows are 22 T cell receptor beta chains derived from one specimen sequenced in a study of shared clonotypes between healthy human individuals. Measured with immunoSEQ multiplex PCR; TCRdb has only the in-frame clones, and not every one. The sample comprises millions of clones, 85% to 95% of which are singletons, and 0.1% to 0.15% rests with the top ten. The material sequenced was naive CD4+ T cells sorted from blood. Subset in this sample: CD45RA+ positively selected. The receptors derive from a man younger than 35 in good health.

The genes are TRBV28 and TRBJ2-3, with D possibly matching TRBD2 (5 bases). CDR1 and CDR2 (germline): MDHEN, SYDVKM. This CDR3 is 16 amino acids long. Deletions cut 3 bases from V and 0 bases from J, with 13 bases between. The CDR3 reads CASSFGGEPSTDTQYF. CDR3 nucleotides: TGTGCCAGCAGTTTTGGTGGGGAGCCAAGCACAGATACGCAGTATTTT.

The rearrangement links TRBV10-3 to TRBJ2-7; a weak D match, TRBD2 (5 bases). The CDR3 is made up of 12 amino acids. The germline V and J ends were trimmed by 8 bases and 2 bases, with 10 bases remaining between them. The germline V gene encodes CDR1 ENHRY and CDR2 SYGVKD. The CDR3 DNA reads TGTGCCATCGCGAGGGAAACCTACGAGCAGTACTTC. It is translated as CAIARETYEQYF.

This chain links TRBV4-3 with TRBJ2-7; D call uncertain. V was clipped by 0 bases and J by 2 bases, with 5 bases between them. The CDR3 spans 13 residues. Germline CDR1 LGHNA, CDR2 YSLEER. The CDR3 reads CASSQDLTYEQYF. The CDR3 coding sequence is TGCGCCAGCAGCCAAGATTTAACCTACGAGCAGTACTTC.

This chain joins TRBV9 and TRBJ1-1, with D possibly TRBD1 on 6 matching bases. With 2 bases removed from V and 3 bases from J, the gap between germline ends came to 8 bases. Germline V gene lookup returns CDR1 SGDLS and CDR2 YYNGEE. The CDR3 runs 13 residues. The CDR3 loop is CASSVSGDTEAFF. The CDR3 DNA is TGTGCCAGCAGCGTGTCAGGGGACACTGAAGCTTTCTTT.

The table lists this clone with a count of one. This chain links TRBV11-3 with TRBJ2-2, with a weak D call TRBD1 (5 bases). The CDR3 contains 14 residues. V was pared by 5 bases and J by 2 bases, with 9 bases between. CDR1 SGHNT and CDR2 YENEEA come from the germline V gene. The CDR3 nucleotides read TGTGCCAGCAGCATTCAGGGCAACACCGGGGAGCTGTTTTTT. Residues: CASSIQGNTGELFF.

The chain uses TRBV28 and TRBJ2-2, with D perhaps TRBD1 (6 bases). V was pared by 5 bases and J by 1 base, with 11 bases between. The length of the CDR3 is 15 residues. The germline V gene has CDR1 MDHEN and CDR2 SYDVKM. In DNA form, the CDR3 reads TGTGCCAGCAGTCAGGGACAACTGAACACCGGGGAGCTGTTTTTT. This codes for CASSQGQLNTGELFF.

This clone was picked up a small number of times. The chain employs TRBV29-1 and TRBJ1-3, with TRBD1 identical over 7 bases. V gave up 7 bases and J gave up 7 bases; unmatched junction bases: 10. CDR3 size: 13 residues. Looked up from germline, CDR1 is SQVTM and CDR2 is ANQGSEA. CDR3: CSGETGSRNTIYF. The CDR3 DNA is TGCAGCGGGGAGACAGGGTCTCGTAACACCATATATTTT. The whole variable domain, filled in from reference TRBV29-1 and TRBJ1-3, reads SAVISQKPSRDICQRGTSLTIQCQVDSQVTMMFWYRQQPGQSLTLIATANQGSEATYESGFVIDKFPISRPNLTFSTLTVSNMSPEDSSIYLCSGETGSRNTIYFGEGSWLTVV.

The V gene is TRBV6-6, the J gene TRBJ2-7; TRBD2 is a possible D gene (5 bases). Germline CDR1 is MNHNY and CDR2 is SVGAGI (reference sequence). The CDR3 spans 11 residues. The V and J ends lost 5 bases and 6 bases respectively, with 8 bases between them. The CDR3 loop is CASSGSREQYF. CDR3 DNA: TGTGCCAGCAGTGGGAGTCGCGAGCAGTACTTC.

The chain employs TRBV6-5 and TRBJ2-7, with D unclear. Germline V gene sequence: CDR1 MNHEY, CDR2 SVGAGI. This CDR3 spans 13 amino acids. With 6 bases removed from V and 3 bases from J, the gap between germline ends came to 12 bases. In nucleotides, the CDR3 is TGTGCCAGCAGACCAAACCCGAGCTACGAGCAGTACTTC. It specifies CASRPNPSYEQYF.

V usage is TRBV19 and J usage is TRBJ1-6; a possible D gene is TRBD1 (5 bases). Trimming removed 3 bases at V and 7 bases at J, with 16 bases between. Germline V gene lookup returns CDR1 LNHDA and CDR2 SQIVND (reference sequence). The length of the CDR3 is 16 residues. CDR3 sequence: CASSILPQGGNSPLHF. CDR3 bases: TGTGCCAGTAGTATTCTCCCGCAGGGAGGGAATTCACCCCTCCACTTT.

This clone was counted once. The chain couples TRBV6-5 to TRBJ2-3; TRBD1 agrees at 7 bases. Germline V gene lookup returns CDR1 MNHEY and CDR2 SVGAGI. The CDR3 contains 14 residues. V shed 2 bases, J shed 1 base, and the junction held 0 bases outside the gene matches. CDR3 nucleotide sequence: TGTGCCAGCAGTTACGACAGGGGCACAGATACGCAGTATTTT. It translates to CASSYDRGTDTQYF.

This sequence joins TRBV9 and TRBJ2-7, with 9 positions matching TRBD1. The CDR3 spans 14 residues. The germline V gene encodes CDR1 SGDLS and CDR2 YYNGEE. Trimming at V came to 0 bases and at J to 6 bases, leaving 4 bases not matched to a gene. For the CDR3, the DNA is TGTGCCAGCAGCGTAGGGGGACAGGGCGCCGAGCAGTACTTC. As protein: CASSVGGQGAEQYF.

The chain is built from TRBV5-4 and TRBJ1-6; 7 bases align to TRBD1. From germline, CDR1 is SGHNT and CDR2 YYREEE (reference sequence). The CDR3 length is 15 residues. V shed 3 bases, J shed 7 bases, and the junction held 7 bases outside the gene matches. In nucleotides, the CDR3 is TGTGCCAGCAGCTCCCCAGGGGACAGCAATTCACCCCTCCACTTT. This translates into CASSSPGDSNSPLHF.

The rearrangement joins TRBV10-3 to TRBJ2-1; 9 bases align to TRBD2. Germline values: CDR1 ENHRY, CDR2 SYGVKD. CDR3 size: 17 residues. With V trimmed by 9 bases and J by 0 bases, 12 bases remained unmatched. CDR3: CAIRTASGVTSYNEQFF. The CDR3 DNA sequence: TGTGCCATTAGGACGGCTAGCGGGGTGACCTCCTACAATGAGCAGTTCTTC.

The V and J genes are TRBV11-2 and TRBJ1-4; 7 bases fit TRBD1. V was pared by 1 base and J by 2 bases, with 10 bases of the junction left unmatched. The CDR3 runs to 18 residues. In germline, CDR1 is SGHAT, CDR2 FQNNGV. DNA for the CDR3: TGTGCCAGCAGCTTAGGAGCACAGGGGTTTGGGACTAATGAAAAACTGTTTTTT. Its protein product is CASSLGAQGFGTNEKLFF. Using reference TRBV11-2 and TRBJ1-4 for the parts outside the CDR3, the full variable domain is EAGVAQSPRYKIIEKRQSVAFWCNPISGHATLYWYQQILGQGPKLLIQFQNNGVVDDSQLPKDRFSAERLKGVDSTLKIQPAKLEDSAVYLCASSLGAQGFGTNEKLFFGSGTQLSVL.

The chain employs TRBV30 and TRBJ1-1, with a possible D match to TRBD1 (6 bases). The V gene lost 2 bases and the J gene lost 2 bases, with 9 bases spanning the gap. CDR1 is GTSNPN and CDR2 is SVGIG in the germline V gene (reference sequence). The CDR3 length is 13 residues. The CDR3 spells CAWSQQGNTEAFF. CDR3 sequence (DNA): TGTGCCTGGAGTCAACAGGGAAACACTGAAGCTTTCTTT.

This clone has a single count. V gene TRBV5-1 combines with J gene TRBJ2-7, with D possibly called TRBD1 or TRBD2 (7 bases each). This CDR3 has 14 amino acids. Trimming cost V 4 bases and J 3 bases, with 14 bases left between them. Germline lookup yields CDR1 SGHRS and CDR2 YFSETQ. In DNA, the CDR3 is TGCGCCAGCAGCCGAACAGGGGACTACTACGAGCAGTACTTC. As protein: CASSRTGDYYEQYF.

CDR3 residues: CASSHGRERLVGANVLTF. CDR3 bases: TGCGCCAGCAGCCATGGACGGGAAAGGTTGGTTGGGGCCAACGTCCTGACTTTC. The chain employs TRBV4-1 and TRBJ2-6; D perhaps matches TRBD2 (5 bases). Germline V CDR1 and CDR2: MGHRA, YSYEKL. The length of the CDR3 is 18 residues. The germline V and J ends were trimmed by 3 bases and 3 bases, with 18 bases remaining between them.

The V gene is TRBV4-1, the J gene TRBJ2-7; TRBD2 matches at 11 bases. CDR3 length equals 18 residues. Germline V gives CDR1 MGHRA, CDR2 YSYEKL. Germline trimming cut 3 bases from V and 1 base from J; bases unmatched to any gene: 11. CDR3 in amino acids: CASSQGGVGTSGSYEQYF. The CDR3 nucleotides are TGCGCCAGCAGCCAGGGAGGGGTAGGGACTAGCGGTTCCTACGAGCAGTACTTC.

About this clone itself: The identical CDR3 is also encoded by other nucleotide sequences in the sample. V gene TRBV10-3 combines with J gene TRBJ2-7, with 11 bases lining up with TRBD1. The CDR3 runs to 13 residues. Germline-derived CDR1 and CDR2 are ENHRY and SYGVKD. Losses at the gene ends were 2 bases for V and 6 bases for J; bases not matched to a gene: 0. As DNA, the CDR3 is TGTGCCATCAGTGAGGGGACAGGGGGCGAGCAGTACTTC. It codes for CAISEGTGGEQYF.

This rearrangement joins TRBV5-4 to TRBJ2-5; maybe TRBD1 (6 bases). Trimming shortened V by 4 bases and J by 4 bases, and 11 bases separated the two germline ends. The germline V gene encodes CDR1 SGHNT and CDR2 YYREEE (reference sequence). The CDR3 has 13 residues. The CDR3 DNA follows: TGTGCCAGCAGCGCCGGACAGAGAGAGACCCAGTACTTC. Protein: CASSAGQRETQYF. The whole variable domain, remainder taken from reference TRBV5-4 and TRBJ2-5, is ETGVTQSPTHLIKTRGQQVTLRCSSQSGHNTVSWYQQALGQGPQFIFQYYREEENGRGNFPPRFSGLQFPNYSSELNVNALELDDSALYLCASSAGQRETQYFGPGTRLLVL.

The V gene is TRBV19, the J gene TRBJ1-1, with D tentatively TRBD1 (6 bases). Trimming cost V 10 bases and J 5 bases, with 17 bases left between them. The length of the CDR3 is 13 residues. Germline loops: CDR1 LNHDA, CDR2 SQIVND (reference sequence). Here the CDR3 reads CATNSQGKTEAFF. In DNA form, the CDR3 reads TGTGCCACTAACTCTCAGGGGAAAACTGAAGCTTTCTTT.